The T cell receptor beta chain described here comes from a study of CD8 T cells in ankylosing spondylitis. Quantitative 5'-RACE was performed with molecular barcodes, and it yielded the TCR beta libraries. TCRdb used MiXCR to reprocess the 5' RACE reads, holding one entry per CDR3 protein. The table records some 800,000 distinct CDR3 sequences, about 11% of them present only once. Overall study results and limits: Seemingly distinctive of ankylosing spondylitis blood was a TCR beta motif formed by eight highly homologous variants. In the blood and synovial fluid of reactive arthritis, some motif variants had been previously reported. From matched ankylosing spondylitis synovial fluid, disease-linked clones were reportedly recovered at significantly enriched levels. CD8+ by phenotype, disease-linked clones were relatively rare in peripheral blood.

This clonotype was counted at least ten times. Its antigen is not known. The receptor was derived from a male donor with ankylosing spondylitis. The sample comprised blood, either unsorted or a sorted T cell fraction (not recorded which).

The CDR3 nucleotides are TGTGCCAGCAGGACAGGGCGAAATCAGCCCCAGCATTTT. Its protein is CASRTGRNQPQHF. This chain joins TRBV12-3 or TRBV12-4 and TRBJ1-5; 7 positions match TRBD1. With 6 bases clipped from V and 4 bases from J, the junction kept 3 bases outside the gene matches. This CDR3 contains 13 residues.